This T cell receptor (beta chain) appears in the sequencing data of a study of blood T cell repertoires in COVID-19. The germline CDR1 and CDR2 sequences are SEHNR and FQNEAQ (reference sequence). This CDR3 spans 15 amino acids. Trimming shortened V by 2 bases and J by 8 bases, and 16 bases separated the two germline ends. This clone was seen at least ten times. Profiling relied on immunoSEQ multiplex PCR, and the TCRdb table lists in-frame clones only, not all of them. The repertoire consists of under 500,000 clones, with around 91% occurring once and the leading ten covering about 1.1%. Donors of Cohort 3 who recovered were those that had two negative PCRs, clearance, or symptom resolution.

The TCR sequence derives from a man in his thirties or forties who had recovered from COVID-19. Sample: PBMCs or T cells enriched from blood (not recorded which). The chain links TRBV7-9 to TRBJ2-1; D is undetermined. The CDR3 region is CASSLSALRGDEQFF. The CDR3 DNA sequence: TGTGCCAGCAGCTTAAGTGCCCTTAGAGGCGATGAGCAGTTCTTC. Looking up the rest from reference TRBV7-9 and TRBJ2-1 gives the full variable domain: DTGVSQNPRHKITKRGQNVTFRCDPISEHNRLYWYRQTLGQGPEFLTYFQNEAQLEKSRLLSDRFSAERPKGSFSTLEIQRTEQGDSAMYLCASSLSALRGDEQFFGPGTRLTVL.